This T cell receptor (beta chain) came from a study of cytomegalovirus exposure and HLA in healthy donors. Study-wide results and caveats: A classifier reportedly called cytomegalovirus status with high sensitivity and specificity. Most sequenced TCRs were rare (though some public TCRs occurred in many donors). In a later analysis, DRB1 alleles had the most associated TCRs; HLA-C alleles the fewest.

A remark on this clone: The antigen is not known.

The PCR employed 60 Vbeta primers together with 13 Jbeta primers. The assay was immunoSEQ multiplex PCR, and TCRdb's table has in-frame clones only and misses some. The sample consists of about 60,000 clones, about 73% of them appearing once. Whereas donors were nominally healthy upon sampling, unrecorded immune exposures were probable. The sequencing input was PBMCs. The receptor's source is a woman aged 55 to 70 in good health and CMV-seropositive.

This CDR3 is CASSDPFSTDTQYF. The DNA for the CDR3 is TGTGCCAGCAGTGACCCTTTCAGCACAGATACGCAGTATTTT. The J gene is TRBJ2-3, the V gene TRBV6-4; D remains ambiguous. The germline gives CDR1 MRHNA, CDR2 SNTAGT. This CDR3 is 14 amino acids long. Trimming pared 2 bases from V and 0 bases from J, leaving 6 bases between.